This TCR beta chain was sequenced during a study of blood T cells in healthy people across ages. General study points: More naive CD4+ cells and higher diversity were found in long-lived than in aged donors. The study could not conclusively compare naive and antigen-experienced cells, given its unsorted PBMCs. Diversity of TCR beta correlated strongly with naive T cell percentage.

Peripheral blood was drawn, approximately 10 milliliters per donor. Next came a second PCR, run for about 7 to 12 cycles, which used a sample-barcoded 5' primer along with a J-beta primer mix. TCRdb reanalysed the 5' RACE reads using MiXCR and keeps one entry per CDR3 protein. The sample holds some 320,000 distinct CDR3 sequences; about 25% are singletons and the top ten take 25% to 35%. As for this clonotype: The antigen is undetermined.

The CDR3 has 13 amino acids. The germline CDR1 and CDR2 sequences are MGHRA and YSYEKL. Deletions cut 1 base from V and 4 bases from J, with 7 bases between. The chain employs TRBV4-1 and TRBJ1-2; the D is unclear. Sequencing was done on a sample of blood. This TCR was recovered from a woman in her 70s in good health. CDR3 sequence reads: CASSQVLAYGYTF. DNA of the CDR3: TGCGCCAGCAGCCAAGTTCTAGCCTATGGCTACACCTTC.